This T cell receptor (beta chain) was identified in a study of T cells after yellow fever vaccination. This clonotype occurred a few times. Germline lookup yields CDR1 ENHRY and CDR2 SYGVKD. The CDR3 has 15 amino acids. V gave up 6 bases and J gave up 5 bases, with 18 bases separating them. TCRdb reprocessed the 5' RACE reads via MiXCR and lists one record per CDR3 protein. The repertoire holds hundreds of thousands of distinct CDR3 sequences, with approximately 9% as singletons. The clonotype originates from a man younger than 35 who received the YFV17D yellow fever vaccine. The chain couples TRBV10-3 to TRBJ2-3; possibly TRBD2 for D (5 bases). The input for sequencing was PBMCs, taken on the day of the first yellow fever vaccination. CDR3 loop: CAIRDGVERGDTQYF. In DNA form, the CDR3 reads TGTGCCATCAGGGACGGGGTCGAAAGAGGAGATACGCAGTATTTT.